This is a list of T cell receptor beta chains from one sample in a study of early T cells in non-severe SARS-CoV-2 infection. MiXCR, run by TCRdb on the 5' RACE reads, gives a single entry per CDR3 protein. The sample has 70,000 to 85,000 distinct CDR3 sequences; 12% are singletons. The sequenced material came from whole blood. Source of these receptors: an adult who was a healthcare worker with PCR-confirmed SARS-CoV-2 infection or an uninfected control (not recorded which). CDR3s include the opening cysteine and the closing phenylalanine or tryptophan. A D gene is named only where the DNA matches it firmly. Clone size is not always given. Where it is, it says once, few, many or a class for expanded clones.

j_call | clone_size | v_call | d_call | cdr3_aa | cdr3_nt
TRBJ2-1 | few | TRBV30 | . | CAWSALRNEQFF | TGTGCCTGGAGTGCCCTCCGGAATGAGCAGTTCTTC
TRBJ2-3 | . | TRBV29-1 | TRBD2 | CSVETSGGSHSDTQYF | TGCAGCGTTGAAACTAGCGGGGGGTCCCACTCAGATACGCAGTATTTT
TRBJ1-3 | many | TRBV4-1 | . | CASSQGGSLSSGNTIYF | TGCGCCAGCAGCCAAGGTGGGAGTCTGAGCTCTGGAAACACCATATATTTT
TRBJ2-7 | . | TRBV27 | . | CASSSPTGPSSYEQYF | TGTGCCAGCAGTTCTCCGACAGGCCCAAGCTCCTACGAGCAGTACTTC
TRBJ1-1 | few | TRBV10-1 | TRBD1 | CASKDRANTEAFF | TGCGCCAGCAAAGACAGGGCGAACACTGAAGCTTTCTTT
TRBJ2-2 | few | TRBV19 | TRBD2 | CASRPIAGNTGELFF | TGTGCCAGTAGGCCCATAGCGGGAAACACCGGGGAGCTGTTTTTT
TRBJ2-7 | . | TRBV28 | . | CASSGRHEQYF | TGTGCCAGCAGCGGGCGTCACGAGCAGTACTTC
TRBJ2-7 | few | TRBV3-1 | TRBD2 | CASSQTSGAGNEQYF | TGTGCCAGCAGCCAAACTAGCGGGGCCGGTAACGAGCAGTACTTC
TRBJ1-3 | . | TRBV29-1 | . | CSVGGGTGNTIYF | TGCAGCGTTGGAGGTGGGACGGGAAACACCATATATTTT
TRBJ2-1 | many | TRBV2 | . | CASSAFQEQFF | TGTGCCAGCAGTGCGTTCCAAGAGCAGTTCTTC
TRBJ1-1 | many | TRBV11-1 | . | CASSSSVRAEAFF | TGTGCCAGCAGCTCCTCGGTCAGGGCTGAAGCTTTCTTT
TRBJ2-1 | few | TRBV7-3 | TRBD2 | CASSPTTSQGEQFF | TGTGCCAGCAGCCCAACGACTAGCCAGGGTGAGCAGTTCTTC
TRBJ2-1 | . | TRBV5-4 | . | CASSLGQVREQFF | TGTGCCAGCAGCTTGGGGCAGGTCCGTGAGCAGTTCTTC
TRBJ1-5 | . | TRBV15 | . | CATSRGRALNQPQHF | TGTGCCACCAGCAGAGGAAGGGCCCTAAATCAGCCCCAGCATTTT
TRBJ2-3 | many | TRBV6-2/TRBV6-3 | . | CASSRDRTDTQYF | TGTGCCAGCAGCAGAGATCGGACAGATACGCAGTATTTT
TRBJ1-1 | . | TRBV3-1 | . | CASSQEGSQKF | TGTGCCAGCAGCCAAGAGGGTTCGCAGAAATTT